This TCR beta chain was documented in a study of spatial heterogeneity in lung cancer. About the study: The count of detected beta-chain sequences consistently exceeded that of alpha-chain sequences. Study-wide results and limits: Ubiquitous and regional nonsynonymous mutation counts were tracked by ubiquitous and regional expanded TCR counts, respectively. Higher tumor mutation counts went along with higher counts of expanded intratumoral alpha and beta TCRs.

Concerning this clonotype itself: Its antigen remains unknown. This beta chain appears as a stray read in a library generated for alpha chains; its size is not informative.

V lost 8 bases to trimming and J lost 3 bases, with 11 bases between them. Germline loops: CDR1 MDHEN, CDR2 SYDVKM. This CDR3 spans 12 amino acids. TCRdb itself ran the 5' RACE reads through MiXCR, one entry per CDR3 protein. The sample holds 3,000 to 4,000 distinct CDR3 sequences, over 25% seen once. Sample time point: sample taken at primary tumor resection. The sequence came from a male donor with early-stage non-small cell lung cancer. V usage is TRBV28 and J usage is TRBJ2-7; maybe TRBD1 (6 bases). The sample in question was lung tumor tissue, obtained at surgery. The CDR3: CASGDTNYEQYF. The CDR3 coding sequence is TGTGCCAGCGGGGACACCAACTACGAGCAGTACTTC. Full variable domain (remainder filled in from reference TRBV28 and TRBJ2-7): DVKVTQSSRYLVKRTGEKVFLECVQDMDHENMFWYRQDPGLGLRLIYFSYDVKMKEKGDIPEGYSVSREKKERFSLILESASTNQTSMYLCASGDTNYEQYFGPGTRLTVT.